These T cell receptor beta chains were read from a single sample in a study of CD8 T cells in ankylosing spondylitis. TCRdb passed the 5' RACE reads through MiXCR, listing each CDR3 protein once. The sample records 250,000 or so distinct CDR3 sequences, 24% being singletons. The sample was blood, either unsorted or a sorted T cell fraction (not recorded which). These receptors were taken from a male donor with ankylosing spondylitis or in good health (not recorded which). Each CDR3 is given with its conserved first and last residue. D genes are given only for firm matches. For some rows the clone size is stated as once, few or many, or as a class when expanded; others skip it.

DNA: TGCAGCGTTCCCTTCCCGTCGCCAGATACGCAGTATTTT
CDR3: CSVPFPSPDTQYF
J: TRBJ2-3
D: -
size: -
V: TRBV29-1

DNA: TGTGCCAGCAGCTCGAGGGAAGGGACGGTCGTAACCTTC
CDR3: CASSSREGTVVTF
J: TRBJ1-2
D: -
size: many
V: TRBV11-2

DNA: TGCAGTGCTAGCGGCAGGCTGAACACTGAAGCTTTCTTT
CDR3: CSASGRLNTEAFF
J: TRBJ1-1
D: -
size: many
V: TRBV20-1

DNA: TGTGCCAGCCAAGGATCAACCTCTGATACGCAGTATTTT
CDR3: CASQGSTSDTQYF
J: TRBJ2-3
D: -
size: few
V: TRBV6-2/TRBV6-3

DNA: TGCAGTGCCAGAGGGACAGGGTGGAGTACTCAGCCCCAGCATTTT
CDR3: CSARGTGWSTQPQHF
J: TRBJ1-5
D: TRBD1
size: -
V: TRBV20-1

DNA: TGTGCCAGCAGTTTGCTCCGGGGAGGGACAGATACGCAGTATTTT
CDR3: CASSLLRGGTDTQYF
J: TRBJ2-3
D: TRBD2
size: many
V: TRBV12-3/TRBV12-4

DNA: TGTGCCAGCAGAACAAGCGGGGGGGCGTTGAATACGCAGTATTTT
CDR3: CASRTSGGALNTQYF
J: TRBJ2-3
D: TRBD2
size: few
V: TRBV6-1

DNA: TGTGCCATCAGTGAGTCGCGAGACAACCCACCGCGGGACTTC
CDR3: CAISESRDNPPRDF
J: TRBJ2-7
D: -
size: -
V: TRBV10-3

DNA: TGCAGTGCTAGGGATAGGGGGCGCGAGGGGATTGGTGAAGCTTTCTTT
CDR3: CSARDRGREGIGEAFF
J: TRBJ1-1
D: TRBD1
size: few
V: TRBV20-1

DNA: TGTGCCATCAGTTCGGGTCCGTACAATGAGCAGTTCTTC
CDR3: CAISSGPYNEQFF
J: TRBJ2-1
D: -
size: few
V: TRBV10-3

DNA: TGTGCCAGCAGTTGGAGCTCTGGGGCCAACGTCCTGACTTTC
CDR3: CASSWSSGANVLTF
J: TRBJ2-6
D: -
size: -
V: TRBV12-3/TRBV12-4

DNA: TGCAGTGCTAAGACTACCTTCAAAGATTGGACCCAGTACTTC
CDR3: CSAKTTFKDWTQYF
J: TRBJ2-5
D: -
size: few
V: TRBV20-1

DNA: TGTGCCAGCAGCGAAGGGGGGATTGCGGGCAATGAGCAGTTCTTC
CDR3: CASSEGGIAGNEQFF
J: TRBJ2-1
D: -
size: few
V: TRBV12-3/TRBV12-4

DNA: TGTGCCAGCAGCTCCAGTCGGTCTCCAACTAATGAAAAACTGTTTTTT
CDR3: CASSSSRSPTNEKLFF
J: TRBJ1-4
D: -
size: -
V: TRBV11-2

DNA: TGTGCCAGCAGTTTAAGGGCGGGGGCCAATGAGCAGTTCTTC
CDR3: CASSLRAGANEQFF
J: TRBJ2-1
D: -
size: many
V: TRBV12-3/TRBV12-4

DNA: TGTGCCAGCAGCCGCCCACGGGGGAGCTCCTACAATGAGCAGTTCTTC
CDR3: CASSRPRGSSYNEQFF
J: TRBJ2-1
D: -
size: few
V: TRBV7-2

DNA: TGCAGTGCTCGAGACCCCAGCGTGGCCACCGGGGAGCTGTTTTTT
CDR3: CSARDPSVATGELFF
J: TRBJ2-2
D: -
size: -
V: TRBV20-1

DNA: TGTGCCAGCAGCTCTGCGGGACAGGGAAGAGAGACCCAGTACTTC
CDR3: CASSSAGQGRETQYF
J: TRBJ2-5
D: TRBD1
size: -
V: TRBV11-2

DNA: TGCAGTGCTAGAGTAATCCTGACTGAGAACGAGCAGTACTTC
CDR3: CSARVILTENEQYF
J: TRBJ2-7
D: -
size: few
V: TRBV20-1

DNA: TGCGCCAGCAGACTCGGACAGGGACGAGGCAATGAGCAGTTCTTC
CDR3: CASRLGQGRGNEQFF
J: TRBJ2-1
D: TRBD1
size: many
V: TRBV5-1

DNA: TGCAGCGTTGAACCCTGGCAAGAGCAGTTCTTC
CDR3: CSVEPWQEQFF
J: TRBJ2-1
D: -
size: many
V: TRBV29-1

DNA: TGTGCCACCAGGGGGGACGGATCGGGATCCTACAATGAGCAGTTCTTC
CDR3: CATRGDGSGSYNEQFF
J: TRBJ2-1
D: -
size: many
V: TRBV24-1

DNA: TGTGCCACCAGTGATTCTGGGCCCACAGATACGCAGTATTTT
CDR3: CATSDSGPTDTQYF
J: TRBJ2-3
D: -
size: -
V: TRBV24-1

DNA: TGTGCCAGCAGCTTTCGGGAATGGGTGAATGAGCAGTTCTTC
CDR3: CASSFREWVNEQFF
J: TRBJ2-1
D: -
size: -
V: TRBV7-8

DNA: TGTGCCAGCAGCTTGTTGTTAAGGGAGACCCAGTACTTC
CDR3: CASSLLLRETQYF
J: TRBJ2-5
D: -
size: few
V: TRBV5-6

DNA: TGTGCCATCAGTGAGACTAGCTGGGAGCAGTACTTC
CDR3: CAISETSWEQYF
J: TRBJ2-7
D: -
size: -
V: TRBV10-3

DNA: TGCAGCGTTGAAGATCCGGAGGCAACTAATGAAAAACTGTTTTTT
CDR3: CSVEDPEATNEKLFF
J: TRBJ1-4
D: -
size: few
V: TRBV29-1

DNA: TGCAGTGCTAGAGAGGGCAGGGTAGATACGCAGTATTTT
CDR3: CSAREGRVDTQYF
J: TRBJ2-3
D: -
size: many
V: TRBV20-1

DNA: TGCAGTGCTAGAGTCCCGACAGGGTTCTACGAGCAGTACTTC
CDR3: CSARVPTGFYEQYF
J: TRBJ2-7
D: TRBD1
size: -
V: TRBV20-1

DNA: TGCAGTGCTAGCTCCGGGGGGCCCACGGATGAGCAGTTCTTC
CDR3: CSASSGGPTDEQFF
J: TRBJ2-1
D: -
size: -
V: TRBV20-1

DNA: TGTGCCAGCAGTTGGGGGACAGGGCTTAAAGAAAAACTGTTTTTT
CDR3: CASSWGTGLKEKLFF
J: TRBJ1-4
D: TRBD1
size: -
V: TRBV6-5

DNA: TGTGCCAGCAGTTTGGGCAACTACAATGAGCAGTTCTTC
CDR3: CASSLGNYNEQFF
J: TRBJ2-1
D: -
size: few
V: TRBV12-3/TRBV12-4

DNA: TGTGCCAGCAGGACCGGACCCCCATCCGCGGCCACTGAAGCTTTCTTT
CDR3: CASRTGPPSAATEAFF
J: TRBJ1-1
D: -
size: many
V: TRBV6-1

DNA: TGCAGCGGGGCTAACAATGAGCAGTTCTTC
CDR3: CSGANNEQFF
J: TRBJ2-1
D: -
size: few
V: TRBV29-1

DNA: TGTGCCAGCAGCAAAAGTGGACTAGCGGGGGCAACCGGTAGCACAGATACGCAGTATTTT
CDR3: CASSKSGLAGATGSTDTQYF
J: TRBJ2-3
D: TRBD2
size: once
V: TRBV7-8

DNA: TGTGCCAGCAGCCTCACCCCGACCGAAGGCTCCTACAATGAGCAGTTCTTC
CDR3: CASSLTPTEGSYNEQFF
J: TRBJ2-1
D: -
size: -
V: TRBV9

DNA: TGTGCCAGCAGCCCCGGACGGGTATACGAGCAGTACTTC
CDR3: CASSPGRVYEQYF
J: TRBJ2-7
D: -
size: many
V: TRBV12-3/TRBV12-4